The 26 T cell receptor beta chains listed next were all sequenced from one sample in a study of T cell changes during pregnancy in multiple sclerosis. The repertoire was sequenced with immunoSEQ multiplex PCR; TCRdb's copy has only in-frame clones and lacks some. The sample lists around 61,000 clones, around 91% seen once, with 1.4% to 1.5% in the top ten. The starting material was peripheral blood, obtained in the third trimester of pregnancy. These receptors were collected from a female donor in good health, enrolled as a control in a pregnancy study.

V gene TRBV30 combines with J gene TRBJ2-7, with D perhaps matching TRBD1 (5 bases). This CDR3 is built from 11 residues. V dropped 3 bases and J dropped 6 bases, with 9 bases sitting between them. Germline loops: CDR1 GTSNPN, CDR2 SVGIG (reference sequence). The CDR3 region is CAWRSGIEQYF. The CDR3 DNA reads TGTGCCTGGAGGTCAGGGATCGAGCAGTACTTC.

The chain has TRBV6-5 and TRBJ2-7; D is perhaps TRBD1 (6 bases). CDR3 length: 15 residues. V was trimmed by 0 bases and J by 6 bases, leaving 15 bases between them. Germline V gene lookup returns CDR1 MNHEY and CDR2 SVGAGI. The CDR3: CASSYSLQGSGEQYF. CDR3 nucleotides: TGTGCCAGCAGTTACTCCCTTCAGGGGTCGGGCGAGCAGTACTTC.

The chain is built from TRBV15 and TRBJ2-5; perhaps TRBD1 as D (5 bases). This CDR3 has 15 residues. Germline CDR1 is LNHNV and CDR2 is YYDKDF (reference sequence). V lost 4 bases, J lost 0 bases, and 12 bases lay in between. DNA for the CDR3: TGTGCCACCAGCACCGCGCTAGGGGACCAAGAGACCCAGTACTTC. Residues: CATSTALGDQETQYF.

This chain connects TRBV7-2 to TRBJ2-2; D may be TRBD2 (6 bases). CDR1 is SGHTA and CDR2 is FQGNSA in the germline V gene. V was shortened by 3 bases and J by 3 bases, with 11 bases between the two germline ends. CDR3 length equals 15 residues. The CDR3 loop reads CASSLGLWDTGELFF. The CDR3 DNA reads TGTGCCAGCAGCTTGGGACTGTGGGACACCGGGGAGCTGTTTTTT.

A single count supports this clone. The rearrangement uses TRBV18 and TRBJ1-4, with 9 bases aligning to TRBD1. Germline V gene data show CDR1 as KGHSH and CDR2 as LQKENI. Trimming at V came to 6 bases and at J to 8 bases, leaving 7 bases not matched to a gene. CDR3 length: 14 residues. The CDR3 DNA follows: TGTGCCAGCTCTCCGGGACAGGGCTTAGAAAAACTGTTTTTT. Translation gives CASSPGQGLEKLFF.

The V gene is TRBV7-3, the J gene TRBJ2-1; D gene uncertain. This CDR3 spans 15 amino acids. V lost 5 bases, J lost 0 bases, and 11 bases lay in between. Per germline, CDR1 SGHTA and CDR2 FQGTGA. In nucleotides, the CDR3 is TGTGCCAGCAGCGTCGACTGGAGCTCCTACAATGAGCAGTTCTTC. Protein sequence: CASSVDWSSYNEQFF.

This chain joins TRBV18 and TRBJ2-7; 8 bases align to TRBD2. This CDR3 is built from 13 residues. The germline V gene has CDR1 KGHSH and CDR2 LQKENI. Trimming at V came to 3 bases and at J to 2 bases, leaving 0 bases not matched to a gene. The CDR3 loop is CASSPGLAYEQYF. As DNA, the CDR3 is TGTGCCAGCTCACCGGGACTAGCCTACGAGCAGTACTTC.

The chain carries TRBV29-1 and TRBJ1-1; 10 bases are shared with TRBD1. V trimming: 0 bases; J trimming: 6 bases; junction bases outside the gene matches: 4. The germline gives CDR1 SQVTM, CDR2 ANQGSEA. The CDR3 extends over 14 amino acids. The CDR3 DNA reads TGCAGCGTTGAAGAGGGACAGGGGCGGCCTGAAGCTTTCTTT. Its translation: CSVEEGQGRPEAFF.

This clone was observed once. CDR3 coding DNA: TGCGCCAGCAGTTGGGCGGGGACTGAAGCTTTCTTT. Protein: CASSWAGTEAFF. The chain is built from TRBV5-1 and TRBJ1-1; unclear D gene. This CDR3 is built from 12 residues. V was trimmed by 5 bases and J by 5 bases, leaving 10 bases between them. The V gene's germline CDR1 is SGHRS and CDR2 YFSETQ.

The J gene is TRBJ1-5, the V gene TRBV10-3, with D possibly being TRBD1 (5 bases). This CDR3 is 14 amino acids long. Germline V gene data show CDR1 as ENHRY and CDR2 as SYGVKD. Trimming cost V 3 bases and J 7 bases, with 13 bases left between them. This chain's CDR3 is CAISDGGTRQPQHF. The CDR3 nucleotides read TGTGCCATCAGTGACGGGGGGACGAGGCAGCCCCAGCATTTT.

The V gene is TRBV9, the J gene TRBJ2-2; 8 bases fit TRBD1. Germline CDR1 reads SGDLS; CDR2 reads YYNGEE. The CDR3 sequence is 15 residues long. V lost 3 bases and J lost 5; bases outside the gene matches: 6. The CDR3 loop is CASSGQGAGTGELFF. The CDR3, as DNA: TGTGCCAGCAGCGGCCAGGGGGCGGGGACCGGGGAGCTGTTTTTT.

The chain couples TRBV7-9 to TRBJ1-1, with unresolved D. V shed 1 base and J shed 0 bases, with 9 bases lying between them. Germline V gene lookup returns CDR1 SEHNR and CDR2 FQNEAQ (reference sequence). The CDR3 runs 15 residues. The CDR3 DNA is TGTGCCAGCAGCTTAGTGGAGAGCATGAACACTGAAGCTTTCTTT. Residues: CASSLVESMNTEAFF.

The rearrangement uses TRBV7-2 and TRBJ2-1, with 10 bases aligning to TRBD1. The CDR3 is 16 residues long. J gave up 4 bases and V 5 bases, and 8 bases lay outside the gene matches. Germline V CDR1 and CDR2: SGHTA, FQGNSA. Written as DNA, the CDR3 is TGTGCCAGCAGCCCTATGACAGGGGGCATTTACAATGAGCAGTTCTTC. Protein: CASSPMTGGIYNEQFF.

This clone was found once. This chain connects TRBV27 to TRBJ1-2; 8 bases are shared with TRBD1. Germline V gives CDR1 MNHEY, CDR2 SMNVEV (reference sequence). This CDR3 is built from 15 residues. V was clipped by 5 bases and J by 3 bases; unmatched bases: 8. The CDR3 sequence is CASSAQGARYYGYTF. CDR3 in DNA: TGTGCCAGCAGTGCCCAGGGGGCGCGGTACTATGGCTACACCTTC.

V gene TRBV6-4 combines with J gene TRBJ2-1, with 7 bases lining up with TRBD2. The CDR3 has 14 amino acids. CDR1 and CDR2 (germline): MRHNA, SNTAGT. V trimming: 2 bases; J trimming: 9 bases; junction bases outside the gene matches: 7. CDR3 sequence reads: CASSDRGLGGEQFF. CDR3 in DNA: TGTGCCAGCAGTGACCGCGGACTAGGCGGTGAGCAGTTCTTC.

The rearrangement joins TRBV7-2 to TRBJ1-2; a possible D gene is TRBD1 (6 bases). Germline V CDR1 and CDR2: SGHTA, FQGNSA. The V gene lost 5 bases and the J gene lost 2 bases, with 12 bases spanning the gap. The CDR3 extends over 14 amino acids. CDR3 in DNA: TGTGCCAGCAGCCCCAGGGGAGCAAACTATGGCTACACCTTC. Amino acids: CASSPRGANYGYTF.

Here the CDR3 reads CASSEDRTGLYEQYF. The CDR3 region has the DNA TGTGCCAGCAGTGAAGACAGGACAGGGTTGTACGAGCAGTACTTC. The chain couples TRBV6-1 to TRBJ2-7; 8 bases are a match to TRBD1. Germline assignment: CDR1 MNHNS and CDR2 SASEGT. V shed 1 base and J 4 bases; nucleotides not matched to a gene: 6. This CDR3 comprises 15 residues.

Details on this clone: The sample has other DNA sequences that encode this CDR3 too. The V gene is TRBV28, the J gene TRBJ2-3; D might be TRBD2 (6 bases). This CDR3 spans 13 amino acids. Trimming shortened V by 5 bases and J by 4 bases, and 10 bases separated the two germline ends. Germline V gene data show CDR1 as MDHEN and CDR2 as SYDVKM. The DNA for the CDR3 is TGTGCCAGCAGTAGAGGAGGGGCAGATACGCAGTATTTT. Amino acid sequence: CASSRGGADTQYF.

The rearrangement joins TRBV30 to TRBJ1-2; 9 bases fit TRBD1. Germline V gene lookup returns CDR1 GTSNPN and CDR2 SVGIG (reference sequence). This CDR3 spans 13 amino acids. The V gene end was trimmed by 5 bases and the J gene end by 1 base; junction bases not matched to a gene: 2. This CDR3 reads CAWDRGVNYGYTF. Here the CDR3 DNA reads TGTGCCTGGGACAGGGGGGTTAACTATGGCTACACCTTC.

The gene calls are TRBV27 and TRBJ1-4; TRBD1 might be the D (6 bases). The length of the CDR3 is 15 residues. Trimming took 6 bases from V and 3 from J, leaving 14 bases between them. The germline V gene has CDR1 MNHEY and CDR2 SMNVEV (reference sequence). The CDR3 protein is CASSPRQAANEKLFF. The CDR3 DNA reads TGTGCCAGCAGCCCCAGACAGGCGGCTAATGAAAAACTGTTTTTT.

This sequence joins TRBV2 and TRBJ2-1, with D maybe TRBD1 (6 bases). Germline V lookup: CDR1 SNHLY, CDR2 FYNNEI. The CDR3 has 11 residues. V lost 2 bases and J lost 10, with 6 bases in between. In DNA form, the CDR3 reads TGTGCCAGCAGTGAAACAGGGGAGCAGTTCTTC. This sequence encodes CASSETGEQFF. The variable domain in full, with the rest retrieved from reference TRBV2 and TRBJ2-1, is EPEVTQTPSHQVTQMGQEVILRCVPISNHLYFYWYRQILGQKVEFLVSFYNNEISEKSEIFDDQFSVERPDGSNFTLKIRSTKLEDSAMYFCASSETGEQFFGPGTRLTVL.

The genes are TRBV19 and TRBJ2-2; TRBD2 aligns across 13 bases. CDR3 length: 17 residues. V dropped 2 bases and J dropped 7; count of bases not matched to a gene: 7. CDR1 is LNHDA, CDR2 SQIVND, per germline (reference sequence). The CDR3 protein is CASSINPGTSGVGELFF. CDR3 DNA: TGTGCCAGTAGTATAAACCCTGGGACTAGCGGGGTCGGGGAGCTGTTTTTT.

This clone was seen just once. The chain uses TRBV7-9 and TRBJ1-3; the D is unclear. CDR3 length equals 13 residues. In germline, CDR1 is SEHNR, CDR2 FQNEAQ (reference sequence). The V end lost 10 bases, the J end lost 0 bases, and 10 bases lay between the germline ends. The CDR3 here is CATITASGNTIYF. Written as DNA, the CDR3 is TGTGCCACAATCACAGCCTCTGGAAACACCATATATTTT.

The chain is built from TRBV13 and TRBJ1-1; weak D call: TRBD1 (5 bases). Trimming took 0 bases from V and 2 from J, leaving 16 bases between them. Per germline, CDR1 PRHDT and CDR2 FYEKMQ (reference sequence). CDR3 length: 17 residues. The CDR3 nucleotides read TGTGCCAGCAGCTTAGGGGCGTTCAGGACACTAAACACTGAAGCTTTCTTT. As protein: CASSLGAFRTLNTEAFF. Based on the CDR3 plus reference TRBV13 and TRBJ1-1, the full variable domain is AAGVIQSPRHLIKEKRETATLKCYPIPRHDTVYWYQQGPGQDPQFLISFYEKMQSDKGSIPDRFSAQQFSDYHSELNMSSLELGDSALYFCASSLGAFRTLNTEAFFGQGTRLTVV.

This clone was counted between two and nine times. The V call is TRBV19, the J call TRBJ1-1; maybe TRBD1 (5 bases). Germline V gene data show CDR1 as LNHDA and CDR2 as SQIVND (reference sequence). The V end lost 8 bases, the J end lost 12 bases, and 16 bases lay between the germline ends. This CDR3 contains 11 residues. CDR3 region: CASSDWGRTFF. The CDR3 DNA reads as TGTGCCAGTTCTGATTGGGGGAGGACTTTCTTT.

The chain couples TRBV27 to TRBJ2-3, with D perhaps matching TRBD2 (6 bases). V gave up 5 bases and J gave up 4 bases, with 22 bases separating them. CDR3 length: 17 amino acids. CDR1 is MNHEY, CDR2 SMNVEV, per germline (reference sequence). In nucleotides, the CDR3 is TGTGCCAGCAGTCCACCACCGGGACTGGGAAAGGCAGATACGCAGTATTTT. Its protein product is CASSPPPGLGKADTQYF.